This TCR beta chain was recovered during a study of T cell repertoires in cytomegalovirus infection. Overall study context: Indications of both CMV infection and matching HLA type were provided by public TCR beta signatures. General study points: Cumulative frequency (of public TCR beta family members) identified carriers of CMV plus the relevant HLA. Clonotype analysis showed dominance of the ex vivo response by HLA-C-restricted CMV-specific TCR beta clonotypes.

Remarks on this clonotype: The antigen remains undetermined.

TCRdb recomputed calls from the reads with MiXCR, one row per CDR3 protein. This table holds 150,000 to 200,000 distinct CDR3 sequences, over 15% found once. The CDR3 consists of 13 residues. V is TRBV21-1 and J is TRBJ1-1; the DNA was not used to check the table's D call, TRBD1. TRBV21-1 is shown as a pseudogene. This clonotype originated in a human donor in good health (CMV status not recorded). Some clones in this sample may be carry-over from other donors' samples. The sample consisted of CD8+ T cells from PBMCs. CDR3 residues: CASIRTGTSEAFF. The CDR3 DNA is TGTGCCAGCATCAGAACAGGGACTTCTGAAGCTTTCTTT.